This T cell receptor (beta chain) was identified in a study of T cells in women clearing cervical HPV infection. Per germline, CDR1 GTSNPN and CDR2 SVGIG (reference sequence). Trimming pared 4 bases from V and 4 bases from J, leaving 13 bases between. The CDR3 runs to 13 residues. TCRdb keeps only in-frame clones here, not all; method: immunoSEQ multiplex PCR. Its listing shows about 33,000 clones. In regard to this clone: The read stops 3 residues short of the end of the CDR3; the missing end is completed from the germline J gene.

J is TRBJ1-1 and V is TRBV30, with D possibly being TRBD1 (6 bases). Material for sequencing was blood buffy coat. This TCR was sampled from a woman between 18 and 75 years old with a cervical HPV16 infection that either progressed to CIN3+ or cleared (not recorded which). CDR3 DNA, as far as it was read: TGTGCCTGGAACCCGGGGGGCCGCACTGAA. It codes for CAWNPGGRTE. The whole CDR3 region reads CAWNPGGRTEAFF.